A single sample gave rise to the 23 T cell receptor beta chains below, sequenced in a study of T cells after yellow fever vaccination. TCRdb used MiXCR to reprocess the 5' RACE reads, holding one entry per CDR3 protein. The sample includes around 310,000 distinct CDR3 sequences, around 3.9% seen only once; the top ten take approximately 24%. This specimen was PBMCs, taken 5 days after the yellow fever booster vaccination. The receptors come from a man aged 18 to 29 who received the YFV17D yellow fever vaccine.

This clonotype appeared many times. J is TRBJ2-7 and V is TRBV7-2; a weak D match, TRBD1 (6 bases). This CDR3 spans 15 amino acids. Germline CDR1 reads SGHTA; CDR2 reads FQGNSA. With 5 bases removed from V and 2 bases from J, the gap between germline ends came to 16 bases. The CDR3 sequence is CASSPKGVRTYEQYF. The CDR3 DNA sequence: TGTGCCAGCAGCCCCAAGGGGGTCCGCACCTACGAGCAGTACTTC. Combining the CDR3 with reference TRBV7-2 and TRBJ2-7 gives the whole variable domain GAGVSQSPSNKVTEKGKDVELRCDPISGHTALYWYRQSLGQGLEFLIYFQGNSAPDKSGLPSDRFSAERTGGSVSTLTIQRTQQEDSAVYLCASSPKGVRTYEQYFGPGTRLTVT.

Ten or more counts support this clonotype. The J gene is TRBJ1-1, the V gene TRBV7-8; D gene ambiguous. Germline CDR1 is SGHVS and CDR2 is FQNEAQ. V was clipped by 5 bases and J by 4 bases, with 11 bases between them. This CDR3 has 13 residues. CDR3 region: CASSVDLSTEAFF. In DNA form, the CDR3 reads TGTGCCAGCAGCGTAGACCTGAGCACTGAAGCTTTCTTT.

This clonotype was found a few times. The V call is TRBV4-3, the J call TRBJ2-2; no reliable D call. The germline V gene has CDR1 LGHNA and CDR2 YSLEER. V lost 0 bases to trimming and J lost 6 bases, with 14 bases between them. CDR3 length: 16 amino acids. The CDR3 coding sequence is TGCGCCAGCAGCCAAGATAGGGTGGTGGCGGCCGGGGAGCTGTTTTTT. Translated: CASSQDRVVAAGELFF.

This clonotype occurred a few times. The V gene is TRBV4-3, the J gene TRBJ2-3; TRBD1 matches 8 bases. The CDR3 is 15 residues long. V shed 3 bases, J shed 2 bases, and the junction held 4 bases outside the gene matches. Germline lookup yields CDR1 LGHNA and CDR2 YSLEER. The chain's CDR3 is CASSHRTGITDTQYF. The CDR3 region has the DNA TGCGCCAGCAGCCACCGGACAGGGATCACAGATACGCAGTATTTT.

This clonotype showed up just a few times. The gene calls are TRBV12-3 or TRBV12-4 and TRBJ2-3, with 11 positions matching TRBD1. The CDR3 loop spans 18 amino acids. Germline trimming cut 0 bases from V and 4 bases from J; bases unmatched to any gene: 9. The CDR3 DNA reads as TGTGCCAGCAGTTTAGCGCTCGGGACAGGGGGTAAGGCAGATACGCAGTATTTT. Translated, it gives CASSLALGTGGKADTQYF.

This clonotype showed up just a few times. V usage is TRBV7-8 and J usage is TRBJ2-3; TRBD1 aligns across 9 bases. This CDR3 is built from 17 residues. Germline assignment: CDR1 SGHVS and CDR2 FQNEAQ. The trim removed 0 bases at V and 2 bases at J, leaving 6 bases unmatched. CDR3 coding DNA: TGTGCCAGCAGCTTAGCCGGGACAGGGTTCTCCACAGATACGCAGTATTTT. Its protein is CASSLAGTGFSTDTQYF.

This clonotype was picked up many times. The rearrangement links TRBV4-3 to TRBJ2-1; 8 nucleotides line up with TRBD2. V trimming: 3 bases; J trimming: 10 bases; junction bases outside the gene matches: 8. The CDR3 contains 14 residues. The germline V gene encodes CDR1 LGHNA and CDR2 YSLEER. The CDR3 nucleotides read TGCGCCAGCAGCCAGGCGGGGGGTCTGGCGGAGCAGTTCTTC. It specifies CASSQAGGLAEQFF.

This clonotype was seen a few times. CDR3 protein: CASIPGPGHTYNSPLHF. In DNA, the CDR3 is TGTGCCAGCATTCCCGGGCCGGGACACACCTATAATTCACCCCTCCACTTT. This chain joins TRBV2 and TRBJ1-6; tentative D call: TRBD1 (6 bases). Germline V gene data show CDR1 as SNHLY and CDR2 as FYNNEI. The CDR3 is 17 residues long. Trimming shortened V by 7 bases and J by 2 bases, and 18 bases separated the two germline ends.

As DNA, the CDR3 is TGTGCCAGCAGCCACCGTACTGGGGCCAACGTCCTGACTTTC. This sequence encodes CASSHRTGANVLTF. The chain links TRBV5-4 to TRBJ2-6; D call uncertain. Trimming removed 4 bases at V and 2 bases at J, with 7 bases between. The germline CDR1 and CDR2 sequences are SGHNT and YYREEE (reference sequence). There are 14 residues in the CDR3.

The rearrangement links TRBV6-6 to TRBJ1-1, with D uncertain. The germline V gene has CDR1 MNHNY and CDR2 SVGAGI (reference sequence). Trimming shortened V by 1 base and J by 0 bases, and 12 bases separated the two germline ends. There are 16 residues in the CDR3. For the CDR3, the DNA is TGTGCCAGCAGTTACTTACCCGAATACATGAACACTGAAGCTTTCTTT. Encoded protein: CASSYLPEYMNTEAFF.

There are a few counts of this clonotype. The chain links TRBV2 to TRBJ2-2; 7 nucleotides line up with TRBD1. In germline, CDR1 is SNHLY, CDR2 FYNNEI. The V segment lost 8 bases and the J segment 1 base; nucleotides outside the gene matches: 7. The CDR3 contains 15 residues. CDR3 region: CASVTGALNTGELFF. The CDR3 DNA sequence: TGTGCCAGCGTAACAGGGGCACTGAACACCGGGGAGCTGTTTTTT.

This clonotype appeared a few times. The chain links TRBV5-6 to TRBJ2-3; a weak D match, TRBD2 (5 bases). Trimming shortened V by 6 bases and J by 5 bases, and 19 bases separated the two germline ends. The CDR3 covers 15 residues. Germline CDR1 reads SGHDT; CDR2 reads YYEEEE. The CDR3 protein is CASIEGSRGVDTQYF. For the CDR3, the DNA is TGTGCCAGCATAGAGGGTTCGAGAGGTGTAGATACGCAGTATTTT.

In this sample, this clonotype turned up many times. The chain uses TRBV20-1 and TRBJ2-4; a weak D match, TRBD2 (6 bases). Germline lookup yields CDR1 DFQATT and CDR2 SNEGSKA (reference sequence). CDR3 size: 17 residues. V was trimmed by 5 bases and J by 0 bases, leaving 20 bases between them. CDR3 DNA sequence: TGCAGTGCTCGACTAGACCGAGCGACCCCAGCCAAAAACATTCAGTACTTC. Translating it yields CSARLDRATPAKNIQYF.

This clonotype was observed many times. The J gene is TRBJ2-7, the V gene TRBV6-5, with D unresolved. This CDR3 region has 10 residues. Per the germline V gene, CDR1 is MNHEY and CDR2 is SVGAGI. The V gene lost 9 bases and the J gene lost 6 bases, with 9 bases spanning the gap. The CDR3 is CARGRFEQYV. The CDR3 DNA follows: TGTGCCAGGGGAAGGTTCGAGCAGTACGTC.

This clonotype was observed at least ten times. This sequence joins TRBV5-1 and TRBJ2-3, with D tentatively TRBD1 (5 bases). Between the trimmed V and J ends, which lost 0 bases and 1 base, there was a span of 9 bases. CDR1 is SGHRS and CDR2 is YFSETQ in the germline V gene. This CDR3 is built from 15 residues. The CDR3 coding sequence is TGCGCCAGCAGCTTGGAGGGGCGCCGCACAGATACGCAGTATTTT. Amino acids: CASSLEGRRTDTQYF.

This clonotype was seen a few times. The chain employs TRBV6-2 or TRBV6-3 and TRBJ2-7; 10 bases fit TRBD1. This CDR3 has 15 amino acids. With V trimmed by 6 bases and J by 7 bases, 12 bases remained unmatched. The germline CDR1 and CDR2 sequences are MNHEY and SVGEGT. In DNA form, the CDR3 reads TGTGCCAGCAGCTTTCCGGGACAGGGGCTGCTAGAGCAGTACTTC. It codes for CASSFPGQGLLEQYF.

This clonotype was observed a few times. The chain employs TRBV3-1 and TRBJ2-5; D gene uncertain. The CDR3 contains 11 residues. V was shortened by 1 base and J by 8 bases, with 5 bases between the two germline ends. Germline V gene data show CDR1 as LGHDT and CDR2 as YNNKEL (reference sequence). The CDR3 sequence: CASSQGRTQYF. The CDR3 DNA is TGTGCCAGCAGCCAAGGAAGAACCCAGTACTTC.

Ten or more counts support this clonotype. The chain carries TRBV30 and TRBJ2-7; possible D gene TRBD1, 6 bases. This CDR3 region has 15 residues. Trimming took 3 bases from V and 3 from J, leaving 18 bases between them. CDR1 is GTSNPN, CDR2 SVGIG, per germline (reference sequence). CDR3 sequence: CAWRFYRAPSYEQYF. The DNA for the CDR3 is TGTGCCTGGAGATTCTACAGGGCACCAAGCTACGAGCAGTACTTC. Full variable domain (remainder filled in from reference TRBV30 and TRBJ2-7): SQTIHQWPATLVQPVGSPLSLECTVEGTSNPNLYWYRQAAGRGLQLLFYSVGIGQISSEVPQNLSASRPQDRQFILSSKKLLLSDSGFYLCAWRFYRAPSYEQYFGPGTRLTVT.

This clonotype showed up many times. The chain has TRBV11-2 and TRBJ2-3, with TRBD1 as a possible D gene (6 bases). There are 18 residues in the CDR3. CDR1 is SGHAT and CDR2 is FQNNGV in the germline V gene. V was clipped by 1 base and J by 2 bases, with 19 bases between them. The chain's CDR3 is CASSLVFRTAPITDTQYF. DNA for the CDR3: TGTGCCAGCAGCTTAGTTTTTAGGACAGCACCTATCACAGATACGCAGTATTTT.

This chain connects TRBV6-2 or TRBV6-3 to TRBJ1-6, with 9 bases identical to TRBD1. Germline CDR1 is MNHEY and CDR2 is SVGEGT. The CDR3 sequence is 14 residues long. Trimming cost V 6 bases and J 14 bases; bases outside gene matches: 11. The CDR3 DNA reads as TGTGCCAGCAGCTCCGGGACAGGGCTCAGGGCCCTCCACTTT. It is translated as CASSSGTGLRALHF.

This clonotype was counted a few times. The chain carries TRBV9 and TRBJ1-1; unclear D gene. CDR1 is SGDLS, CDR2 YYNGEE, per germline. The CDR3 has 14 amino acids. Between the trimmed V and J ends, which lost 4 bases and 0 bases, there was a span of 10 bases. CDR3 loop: CASSPLSLNTEAFF. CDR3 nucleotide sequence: TGTGCCAGCAGCCCTCTATCGCTGAACACTGAAGCTTTCTTT.

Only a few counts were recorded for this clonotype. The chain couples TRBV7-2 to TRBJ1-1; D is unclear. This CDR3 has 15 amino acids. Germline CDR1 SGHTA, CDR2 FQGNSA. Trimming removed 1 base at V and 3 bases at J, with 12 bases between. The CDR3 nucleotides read TGTGCCAGCAGCTTAGTGCCGGGCGCCTACACTGAAGCTTTCTTT. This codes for CASSLVPGAYTEAFF.

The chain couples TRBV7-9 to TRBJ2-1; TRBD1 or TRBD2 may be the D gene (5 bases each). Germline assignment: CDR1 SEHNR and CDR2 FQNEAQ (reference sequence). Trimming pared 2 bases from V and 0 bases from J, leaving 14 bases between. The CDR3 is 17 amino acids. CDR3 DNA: TGTGCCAGCAGCTTAAATCGGGGCCGGTCCTCCTACAATGAGCAGTTCTTC. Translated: CASSLNRGRSSYNEQFF.